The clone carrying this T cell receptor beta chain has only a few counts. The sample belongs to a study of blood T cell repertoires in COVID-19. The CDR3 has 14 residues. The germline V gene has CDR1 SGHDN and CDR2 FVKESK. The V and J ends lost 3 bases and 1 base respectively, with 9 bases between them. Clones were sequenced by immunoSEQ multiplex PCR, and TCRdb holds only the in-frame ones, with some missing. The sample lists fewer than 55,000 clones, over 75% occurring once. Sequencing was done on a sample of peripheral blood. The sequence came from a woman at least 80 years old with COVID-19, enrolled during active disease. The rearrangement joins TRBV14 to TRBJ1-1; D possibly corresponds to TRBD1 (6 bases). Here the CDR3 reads CASSQPGQNTEAFF. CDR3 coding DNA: TGTGCCAGCAGCCAGCCGGGACAGAACACTGAAGCTTTCTTT.